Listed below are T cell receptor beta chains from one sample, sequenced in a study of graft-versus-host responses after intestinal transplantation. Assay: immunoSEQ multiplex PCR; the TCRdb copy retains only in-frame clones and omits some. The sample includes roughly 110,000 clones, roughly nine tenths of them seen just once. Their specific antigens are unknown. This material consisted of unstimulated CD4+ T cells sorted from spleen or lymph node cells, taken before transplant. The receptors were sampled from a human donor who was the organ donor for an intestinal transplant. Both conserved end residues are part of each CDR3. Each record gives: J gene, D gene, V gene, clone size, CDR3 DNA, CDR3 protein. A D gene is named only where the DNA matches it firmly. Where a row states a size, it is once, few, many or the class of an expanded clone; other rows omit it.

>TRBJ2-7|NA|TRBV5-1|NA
TGCGCCAGCAGCTTTAACAGGGATGGGGAGCAGTACTTC
CASSFNRDGEQYF
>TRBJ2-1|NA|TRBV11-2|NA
TGTGCCAGCAGCTTAGAGCCGGGATTATATGAGCAGTTCTTC
CASSLEPGLYEQFF
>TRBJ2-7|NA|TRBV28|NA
TGTGCCAGCAGTTTTTACAGGGTCCTCTCCTACGAGCAGTACTTC
CASSFYRVLSYEQYF
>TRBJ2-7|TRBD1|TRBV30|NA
TGTGCCTGGACCCGACGAGACAGGGGGTACGAGCAGTACTTC
CAWTRRDRGYEQYF
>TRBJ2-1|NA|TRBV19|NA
TGTGCCAGTAGTATACCCGGGGCAGGTGAGCAGTTCTTC
CASSIPGAGEQFF
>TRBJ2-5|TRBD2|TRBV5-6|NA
TGTGCCAGCAGCTTGGCGTCTAGCGGCCAAGAGACCCAGTACTTC
CASSLASSGQETQYF
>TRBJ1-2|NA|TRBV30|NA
TGTGCCTGGAGTGAAGGGGCCTATGGCTACACCTTC
CAWSEGAYGYTF
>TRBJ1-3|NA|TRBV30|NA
TGTGCCTGGAGAGCACAGGCCATCGGAAACACCATATATTTT
CAWRAQAIGNTIYF
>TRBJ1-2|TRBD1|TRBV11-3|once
TGTGCCAGCAGCTTAGACCTGGACAGGGGGCTTAACTATGGCTACACCTTC
CASSLDLDRGLNYGYTF
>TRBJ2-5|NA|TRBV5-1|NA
TGCGCCAGCAGCTTGGAGGGGACCCAGTACTTC
CASSLEGTQYF
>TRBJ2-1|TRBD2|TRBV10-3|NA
TGTGCCATCAGTGAGTCGGCGGCTAGCGGGAAAATAGAGCAGTTCTTC
CAISESAASGKIEQFF
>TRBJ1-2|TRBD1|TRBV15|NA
TGTGCCACCAGCAGAGCCGGGACAGGGGCGGGCTATGGCTACACCTTC
CATSRAGTGAGYGYTF
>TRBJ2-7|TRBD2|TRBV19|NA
TGTGCCAGTAGTATAAGCGGGAGAATCTACGAGCAGTACTTC
CASSISGRIYEQYF
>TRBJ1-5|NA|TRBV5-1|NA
TGCGCCAGCAGCTTGGAGGGCAGGGGTGATCAGCCCCAGCATTTT
CASSLEGRGDQPQHF
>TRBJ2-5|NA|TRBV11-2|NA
TGTGCCAGCAGCTTAGAAGGGCAGATCCAAGAGACCCAGTACTTC
CASSLEGQIQETQYF
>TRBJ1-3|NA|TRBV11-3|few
TGTGCCAGCAGCTCGGGGGACACCATATATTTT
CASSSGDTIYF
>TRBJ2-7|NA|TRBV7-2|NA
TGTGCCAGCAGCCGATCGGGACTGACCTACGAGCAGTACTTC
CASSRSGLTYEQYF
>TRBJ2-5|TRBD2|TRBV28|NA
TGTGCCAGCGGACTAGGCAGGAAGGAGACCCAGTACTTC
CASGLGRKETQYF
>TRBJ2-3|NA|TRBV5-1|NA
TGCGCCAGCAGCTTTGGGGGCACAGATACGCAGTATTTT
CASSFGGTDTQYF
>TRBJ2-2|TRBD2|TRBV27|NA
TGTGCCAGCAGTCTAGGGACTAGTGGCACCGGGGAGCTGTTTTTT
CASSLGTSGTGELFF
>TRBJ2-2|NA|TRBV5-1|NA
TGCGCCAGCAGCTTGCGGGAGTCAGGCGGGGAGCTGTTTTTT
CASSLRESGGELFF
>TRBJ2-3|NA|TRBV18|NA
TGTGCCAGCTCACCACGGGAGGTAAAGCGCGCAGATACGCAGTATTTT
CASSPREVKRADTQYF
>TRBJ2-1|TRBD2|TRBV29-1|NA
TGCAGCGTTGTAGGACTAGCGGTATTCAATGAGCAGTTCTTC
CSVVGLAVFNEQFF
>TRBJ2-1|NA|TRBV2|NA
TGTGCCAGCAGTCGGTACAATGAGCAGTTCTTC
CASSRYNEQFF
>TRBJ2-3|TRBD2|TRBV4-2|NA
TGTGCCAGCAGCGCCAAGACTAGCGGGAGTAAAGATACGCAGTATTTT
CASSAKTSGSKDTQYF
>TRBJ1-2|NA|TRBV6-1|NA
TGTGCCAGCAGTTACAACTATGGCTACACCTTC
CASSYNYGYTF